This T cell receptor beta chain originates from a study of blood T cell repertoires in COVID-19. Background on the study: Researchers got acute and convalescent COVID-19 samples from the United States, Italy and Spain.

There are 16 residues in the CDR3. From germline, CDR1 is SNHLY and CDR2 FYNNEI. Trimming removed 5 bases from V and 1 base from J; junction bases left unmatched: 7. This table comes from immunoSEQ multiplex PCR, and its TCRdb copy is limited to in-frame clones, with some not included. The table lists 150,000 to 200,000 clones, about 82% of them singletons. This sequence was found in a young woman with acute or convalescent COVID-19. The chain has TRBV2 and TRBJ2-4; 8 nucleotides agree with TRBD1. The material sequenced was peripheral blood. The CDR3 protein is CASSFDRGLAKNIQYF. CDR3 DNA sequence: TGTGCCAGCAGTTTCGACAGGGGACTTGCCAAAAACATTCAGTACTTC.